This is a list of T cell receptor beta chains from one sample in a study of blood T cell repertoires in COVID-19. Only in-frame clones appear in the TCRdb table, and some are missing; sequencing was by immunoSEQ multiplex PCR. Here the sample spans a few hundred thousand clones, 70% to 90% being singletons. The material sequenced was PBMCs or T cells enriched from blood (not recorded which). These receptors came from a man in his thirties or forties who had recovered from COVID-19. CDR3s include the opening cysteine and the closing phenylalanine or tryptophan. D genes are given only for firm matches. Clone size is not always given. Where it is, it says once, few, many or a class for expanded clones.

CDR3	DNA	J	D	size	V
CASSRSQGTNYGYTF	TGCGCCAGCAGCCGTTCACAGGGTACTAACTATGGCTACACCTTC	TRBJ1-2	-	-	TRBV5-1
CASSLAVPDGYTF	TGCGCCAGCAGCTTGGCAGTTCCCGATGGCTACACCTTC	TRBJ1-2	-	-	TRBV5-1
CASSSVAGLTYNEQFF	TGTGCCAGCAGCTCGGTAGCGGGGCTTACCTACAATGAGCAGTTCTTC	TRBJ2-1	TRBD2	-	TRBV5-4
CASSTMGQGGSPLHF	TGTGCCAGTAGTACGATGGGACAGGGAGGATCACCCCTCCACTTT	TRBJ1-6	TRBD1	-	TRBV19
CASSFSGRATGSYEQYF	TGCGCCAGCAGCTTCTCGGGGCGGGCGACAGGGTCCTACGAGCAGTACTTC	TRBJ2-7	TRBD1	-	TRBV5-1
CASSLGQEGGYTF	TGTGCCAGCAGCTTAGGACAGGAAGGGGGCTACACCTTC	TRBJ1-2	-	-	TRBV7-9
CASSFGQGALGGYTF	TGTGCCAGCAGTTTCGGACAGGGGGCTTTGGGGGGCTACACCTTC	TRBJ1-2	TRBD1	-	TRBV27
CASSIGQRNTEAFF	TGTGCCAGTAGTATTGGACAGAGGAACACTGAAGCTTTCTTT	TRBJ1-1	-	-	TRBV19
CASSWAGGLQAFF	TGTGCCAGCAGTTGGGCAGGGGGATTACAAGCTTTCTTT	TRBJ1-1	TRBD1	-	TRBV27
CASSQQGLDGYTF	TGTGCCAGCAGTCAACAGGGGCTGGATGGCTACACCTTC	TRBJ1-2	TRBD1	-	TRBV6-2/TRBV6-3
CATSRPGGSYSGNTIYF	TGTGCCACCAGCAGACCGGGAGGGAGTTACTCTGGAAACACCATATATTTT	TRBJ1-3	-	-	TRBV15
CASSLSGASYEQYF	TGCGCCAGCAGCCTGAGCGGGGCGAGCTACGAGCAGTACTTC	TRBJ2-7	TRBD2	-	TRBV5-1
CASSQVAGLDAHEQYF	TGTGCCAGCAGCCAAGTAGCGGGGTTGGATGCGCACGAGCAGTACTTC	TRBJ2-7	TRBD2	few	TRBV4-2
CASSTTFSAARLANQPQHF	TGTGCCAGTAGTACCACCTTTTCCGCAGCGAGGCTGGCAAATCAGCCCCAGCATTTT	TRBJ1-5	-	-	TRBV19
CASSLGLSTDTQYF	TGTGCCAGCAGCTTAGGACTGTCCACAGATACGCAGTATTTT	TRBJ2-3	-	-	TRBV7-2
CASSLESGSTGEQYF	TGCGCCAGCAGCTTGGAGTCGGGTAGTACGGGCGAGCAGTACTTC	TRBJ2-7	-	-	TRBV5-1
CASSIGDRSTTPNYGYTF	TGTGCCAGTAGTATTGGAGACCGGTCCACCACTCCTAACTATGGCTACACCTTC	TRBJ1-2	-	-	TRBV19
CASSQHSGEKLFF	TGCGCCAGCAGCCAGCACTCGGGTGAAAAACTGTTTTTT	TRBJ1-4	-	-	TRBV5-1
CASSLLQEGRDEQFF	TGTGCCAGTAGTCTATTACAGGAGGGTAGGGATGAGCAGTTCTTC	TRBJ2-1	-	-	TRBV19
CASSQVLRVDTEAFF	TGCGCCAGCAGCCAAGTGCTGAGGGTAGACACTGAAGCTTTCTTT	TRBJ1-1	-	-	TRBV4-3
CASSLSGGGYNEQFF	TGCGCCAGCAGCTTGTCTGGCGGGGGCTACAATGAGCAGTTCTTC	TRBJ2-1	TRBD2	-	TRBV5-1
CASSQAGLAGFRVADTQYF	TGCGCCAGCAGCCAAGCCGGACTAGCGGGGTTCCGGGTGGCAGATACGCAGTATTTT	TRBJ2-3	TRBD2	-	TRBV4-1
CASSPRGGTGEIREQYF	TGTGCCAGCAGCCCGAGAGGGGGGACAGGGGAAATACGTGAGCAGTACTTC	TRBJ2-7	TRBD1	-	TRBV7-9
CASSYTQGVAEQYF	TGTGCCAGCAGTTACACACAGGGGGTTGCCGAGCAGTACTTC	TRBJ2-7	TRBD1	-	TRBV6-2/TRBV6-3
CASSQRQGAPEAFF	TGTGCCAGCAGTCAACGACAGGGGGCACCTGAAGCTTTCTTT	TRBJ1-1	TRBD1	once	TRBV6-5
CASSQEFGDWAYEQYF	TGTGCCAGCAGCCAAGAATTCGGGGATTGGGCCTACGAGCAGTACTTC	TRBJ2-7	-	-	TRBV4-2
CASSLGRGIHEQFF	TGTGCCAGCAGCTTAGGTCGCGGGATCCATGAGCAGTTCTTC	TRBJ2-1	-	-	TRBV11-1
CASSSRQGGYEQFF	TGTGCCAGTAGTTCCCGACAGGGGGGGTATGAGCAGTTCTTC	TRBJ2-1	TRBD1	-	TRBV19
CAWSVQENQPQHF	TGTGCCTGGAGTGTACAGGAAAATCAGCCCCAGCATTTT	TRBJ1-5	-	few	TRBV30
CASSQMGPPPLHF	TGTGCCAGCAGCCAGATGGGCCCCCCACCCCTCCACTTT	TRBJ1-6	-	once	TRBV7-2
CATLNRGNTEAFF	TGTGCCACCCTTAACAGGGGGAACACTGAAGCTTTCTTT	TRBJ1-1	TRBD1	-	TRBV2
CASSPKPGDTYEQYF	TGTGCCAGCTCACCCAAACCGGGGGATACCTACGAGCAGTACTTC	TRBJ2-7	-	-	TRBV18
CSASMGTGNTIYF	TGCAGTGCTAGTATGGGCACTGGAAACACCATATATTTT	TRBJ1-3	-	-	TRBV20-1
CASSLGQGYGYTF	TGTGCCAGCTCATTGGGACAGGGATACGGCTACACCTTC	TRBJ1-2	TRBD1	once	TRBV18
CASSDEAGRYEQYF	TGTGCCAGCAGCGACGAGGCTGGCCGGTACGAGCAGTACTTC	TRBJ2-7	-	-	TRBV7-3
CASSGTKNQPQHF	TGTGCCAGCTCCGGGACAAAGAATCAGCCCCAGCATTTT	TRBJ1-5	-	-	TRBV18
CATSRGRPGANEQFF	TGTGCCACCAGCAGAGGTCGGCCAGGGGCGAATGAGCAGTTCTTC	TRBJ2-1	-	-	TRBV15
CASSQWTSGDYNEQFF	TGTGCCAGCAGCCAATGGACTAGCGGGGATTACAATGAGCAGTTCTTC	TRBJ2-1	TRBD2	few	TRBV4-2
CASSFVLGELFF	TGTGCCAGCAGCTTCGTTCTCGGGGAGCTGTTTTTT	TRBJ2-2	-	-	TRBV7-9
CASSSSGPYEQYF	TGTGCCAGCAGCTCATCGGGTCCCTACGAGCAGTACTTC	TRBJ2-7	-	-	TRBV11-2
CASSVGGPSSYNEQFF	TGTGCCAGCAGCGTAGGGGGGCCGAGCTCCTACAATGAGCAGTTCTTC	TRBJ2-1	-	once	TRBV9
CASSPRPAGDPSSYEQYF	TGTGCCAGCAGCCCAAGGCCGGCGGGGGACCCGAGCTCCTACGAGCAGTACTTC	TRBJ2-7	TRBD2	-	TRBV7-2
CASSRNLQGAYEQYF	TGCGCCAGCAGCCGGAACTTACAGGGCGCCTACGAGCAGTACTTC	TRBJ2-7	-	-	TRBV4-3
CASSRGGNTIYF	TGTGCCAGTAGCCGAGGAGGAAACACCATATATTTT	TRBJ1-3	-	-	TRBV19
CASSSLPGQETQYF	TGCGCCAGCAGCTCACTACCAGGGCAAGAGACCCAATACTTC	TRBJ2-5	-	-	TRBV5-1
CASSGGKQPQETQYF	TGTGCCAGCAGCGGAGGGAAACAACCCCAAGAGACCCAGTACTTC	TRBJ2-5	-	-	TRBV7-6
CASRVARGLGNTIYF	TGTGCCAGCAGAGTTGCCAGGGGGCTTGGAAACACCATATATTTT	TRBJ1-3	TRBD1	-	TRBV27
CASSLNSGGAGDTQYF	TGTGCCAGCAGCTTAAATAGCGGGGGGGCAGGAGATACGCAGTATTTT	TRBJ2-3	TRBD2	-	TRBV7-3